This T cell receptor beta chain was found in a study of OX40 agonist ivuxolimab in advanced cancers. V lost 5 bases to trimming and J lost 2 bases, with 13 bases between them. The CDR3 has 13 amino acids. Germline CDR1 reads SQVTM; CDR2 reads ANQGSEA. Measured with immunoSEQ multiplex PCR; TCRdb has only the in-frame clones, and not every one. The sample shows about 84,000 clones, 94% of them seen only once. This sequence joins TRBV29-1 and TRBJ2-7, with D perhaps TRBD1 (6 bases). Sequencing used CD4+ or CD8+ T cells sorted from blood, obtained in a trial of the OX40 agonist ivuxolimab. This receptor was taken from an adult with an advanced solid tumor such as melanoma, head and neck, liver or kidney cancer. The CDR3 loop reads CSVNRAPAYEQYF. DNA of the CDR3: TGCAGCGTTAACAGGGCCCCGGCCTACGAGCAGTACTTC.